This is a list of T cell receptor beta chains from one sample in a study of T cells after yellow fever vaccination. From the 5' RACE reads, TCRdb called clonotypes with MiXCR, one entry per CDR3 protein. The sample contains 550,000 or so distinct CDR3 sequences, about 19% of which appear only once. The source was PBMCs, collected 15 days after the yellow fever booster vaccination. The receptors stem from a man aged 25 to 40 who received the YFV17D yellow fever vaccine. The CDR3 runs from the conserved cysteine through the conserved F or W. The D gene is left open where the match is weak. Not all rows give a size; the values are once, few, many and, for expanded clones, a class.

J gene | V gene | clone size | D gene | CDR3 protein
TRBJ1-1 | TRBV30 | NA | TRBD1 | CAWSRKAGQGFRTNTEAFF
TRBJ2-7 | TRBV20-1 | NA | NA | CSADPGSGEQYF
TRBJ1-2 | TRBV4-3 | many | TRBD1 | CASRMTGQYGYTF
TRBJ1-5 | TRBV6-4 | NA | NA | CASSGEGGNQPQHF
TRBJ1-6 | TRBV28 | few | TRBD1 | CASTPIDRDNSPLHF
TRBJ2-1 | TRBV3-1 | NA | TRBD2 | CASSQGAGGHNEQFF
TRBJ1-1 | TRBV20-1 | few | NA | CSARAGAVTEAFF
TRBJ2-1 | TRBV6-2/TRBV6-3 | NA | TRBD2 | CASRESGRAYNEQFF
TRBJ2-3 | TRBV7-9 | NA | TRBD2 | CASSSRGSREGTQYF
TRBJ2-7 | TRBV6-2/TRBV6-3 | few | TRBD2 | CASSRAGPSMEQYF
TRBJ1-3 | TRBV9 | few | NA | CASWGGTGNTIYF
TRBJ2-1 | TRBV6-5 | NA | NA | CASSYASRDEQFF
TRBJ2-5 | TRBV6-1 | NA | TRBD1 | CASSEQGASQETQYF
TRBJ2-1 | TRBV27 | few | NA | CASSLGETTPYNEQFF
TRBJ2-7 | TRBV7-8 | NA | TRBD2 | CASSLGVPGLAGVLRYEQYF
TRBJ2-3 | TRBV6-1 | few | TRBD2 | CASSIGAGAPDTQYF
TRBJ2-6 | TRBV7-6 | NA | NA | CASSLAQGSGANVLTF
TRBJ1-4 | TRBV4-3 | many | NA | CASSQDRGGTEEKLFF
TRBJ2-1 | TRBV15 | NA | NA | CATSRDWGKDNEQFF
TRBJ2-5 | TRBV5-4 | NA | TRBD1 | CASSGDRKGRETQYF
TRBJ2-7 | TRBV19 | NA | NA | CASRPDEHYEQYF
TRBJ2-4 | TRBV2 | NA | NA | CASSFAGNQYF
TRBJ2-7 | TRBV5-6 | NA | NA | CASSKDTTYEQYF
TRBJ2-1 | TRBV27 | few | TRBD2 | CASSLLGAGGSYNEQFF
TRBJ2-3 | TRBV12-3/TRBV12-4 | NA | TRBD2 | CASSTTLLAVVTDTQYF
TRBJ2-7 | TRBV20-1 | many | NA | CSASSSYEQYF
TRBJ2-7 | TRBV20-1 | NA | TRBD1 | CSAQNPGQGYEQYF
TRBJ2-2 | TRBV7-7 | NA | NA | CASSRLITGELFF
TRBJ2-1 | TRBV12-3/TRBV12-4 | NA | NA | CASSRVGEQFF
TRBJ2-4 | TRBV12-3/TRBV12-4 | few | NA | CASSEGLPNIQYF
TRBJ2-1 | TRBV12-3/TRBV12-4 | many | NA | CASSLAGSAEQFF
TRBJ1-4 | TRBV12-3/TRBV12-4 | NA | NA | CASSHRRDNEKLFF
TRBJ1-5 | TRBV20-1 | few | TRBD1 | CSAYRGYNQPQHF
TRBJ2-1 | TRBV6-1 | NA | NA | CASSPPSGLRDEQFF
TRBJ2-5 | TRBV20-1 | few | NA | CSASFRERSETQYF
TRBJ2-2 | TRBV20-1 | NA | TRBD2 | CSARDTPGGGAGELFF
TRBJ1-2 | TRBV7-3 | many | NA | CASSLTGTNYGYTF
TRBJ2-7 | TRBV24-1 | few | NA | CATSDGGKNYEQYF